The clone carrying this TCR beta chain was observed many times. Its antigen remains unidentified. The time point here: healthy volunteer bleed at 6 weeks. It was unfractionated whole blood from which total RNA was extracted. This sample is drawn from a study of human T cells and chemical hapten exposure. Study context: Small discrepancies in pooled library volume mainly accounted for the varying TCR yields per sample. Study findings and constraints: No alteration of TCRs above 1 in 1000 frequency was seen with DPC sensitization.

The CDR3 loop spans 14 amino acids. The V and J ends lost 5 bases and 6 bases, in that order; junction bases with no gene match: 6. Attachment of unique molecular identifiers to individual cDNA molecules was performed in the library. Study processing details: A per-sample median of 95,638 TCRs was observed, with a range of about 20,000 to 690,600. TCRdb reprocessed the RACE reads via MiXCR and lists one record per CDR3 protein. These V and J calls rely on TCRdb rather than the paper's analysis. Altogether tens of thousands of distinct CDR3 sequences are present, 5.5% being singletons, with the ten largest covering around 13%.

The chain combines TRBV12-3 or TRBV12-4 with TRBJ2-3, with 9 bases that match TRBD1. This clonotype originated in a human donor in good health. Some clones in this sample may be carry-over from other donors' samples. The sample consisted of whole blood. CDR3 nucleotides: TGTGCCAGCAGTCAGGGACAGGGCTTGGATACGCAGTATTTT. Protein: CASSQGQGLDTQYF.